Below are 21 T cell receptor beta chains sequenced from a single sample in a study of metastatic and nonmetastatic thyroid tumors. TCRdb re-called clones via MiXCR from the PCR reads. The table records fewer than 25,000 clones, over 20% of them present only once. Not a single patient had been given any form of treatment at any point before undergoing thyroid surgery. Input material: blood. The receptors originated from a male donor with papillary thyroid cancer or a benign thyroid nodule (not recorded which). Some clones in this sample may be carry-over from other donors' samples.

This clone qualifies as medium-sized. This sequence joins TRBV6-2 or TRBV6-3 and TRBJ1-4, with a tentative D call TRBD1 (6 bases). The CDR3 is 13 amino acids. The V gene's germline CDR1 is MNHEY and CDR2 SVGEGT. The V end was cut by 5 bases, the J end by 10 bases, with 14 bases between. In DNA form, the CDR3 reads TGTGCCAGCAGTCCGGACAGTGGGGGAAAACTGTTTTTT. Its protein is CASSPDSGGKLFF.

The sample holds many counts of this clone. Other DNA sequences from this sample encode an identical CDR3 as well. The CDR3 coding sequence is TGTGCCAGCAGCCCGGCGGGAAGCAATCAGCCCCAGCATTTT. Translated: CASSPAGSNQPQHF. The V call is TRBV5-5, the J call TRBJ1-5; D uncertain. The germline V gene encodes CDR1 SGHKS and CDR2 YYEKEE (reference sequence). The CDR3 covers 14 residues. V dropped 4 bases and J dropped 1 base, with 9 bases sitting between them. Using reference TRBV5-5 and TRBJ1-5 for the parts outside the CDR3, the full variable domain is DAGVTQSPTHLIKTRGQQVTLRCSPISGHKSVSWYQQVLGQGPQFIFQYYEKEERGRGNFPDRFSARQFPNYSSELNVNALLLGDSALYLCASSPAGSNQPQHFGDGTRLSIL.

The J gene is TRBJ1-3, the V gene TRBV5-6; 10 bases agree with TRBD1. Per the germline V gene, CDR1 is SGHDT and CDR2 is YYEEEE. With 2 bases clipped from V and 11 bases from J, the junction kept 7 bases outside the gene matches. The CDR3 consists of 14 residues. CDR3 in DNA: TGTGCCAGCAGCTTACGGGACAGGGGTGGTGCCATATATTTT. Amino acid sequence: CASSLRDRGGAIYF.

A few counts support this clone. The chain links TRBV2 to TRBJ2-1; D remains ambiguous. CDR1 is SNHLY and CDR2 is FYNNEI in the germline V gene. The CDR3 consists of 12 residues. Trimming took 10 bases from V and 7 from J, leaving 14 bases between them. The CDR3 nucleotides are TGTGCCACTCAAAGGGTGGGTAATGAGCAGTTCTTC. This gives the protein CATQRVGNEQFF.

This clone was observed many times. The chain links TRBV9 to TRBJ1-1; no definite D call. This CDR3 has 13 amino acids. CDR1 is SGDLS and CDR2 is YYNGEE in the germline V gene. Between the trimmed V and J ends, which lost 1 base and 4 bases, there was a span of 8 bases. DNA for the CDR3: TGTGCCAGCAGCGTATCCCTGAGCACTGAAGCTTTCTTT. Protein: CASSVSLSTEAFF.

The sample holds a few counts of this clone. A read error is possible here, since a much larger clone lies one base away. This sample also contains other DNA sequences that code for the same CDR3. The chain has TRBV7-7 and TRBJ2-5, with D perhaps being TRBD1 or TRBD2 (5 bases each). The CDR3 runs to 13 residues. Germline CDR1 reads SSHAT; CDR2 reads FNYEAQ (reference sequence). CDR3 in DNA: TGTGCTAGCAGCAGCGGACACCTGGAGACCCAGTACTTC. Its protein is CASSSGHLETQYF.

Judged by abundance, this clone is medium-sized. This chain connects TRBV11-2 to TRBJ2-2; the D gene could be TRBD1 or TRBD2 (5 bases each). CDR1 and CDR2 from the germline V gene are SGHAT and FQNNGV. CDR3 length: 17 residues. The V and J ends lost 2 bases and 1 base respectively, with 14 bases between them. CDR3 sequence: CASSLRAGTENTGELFF. Written as DNA, the CDR3 is TGTGCCAGCAGCTTAAGGGCCGGGACGGAGAACACCGGGGAGCTGTTTTTT. The whole variable domain, remainder taken from reference TRBV11-2 and TRBJ2-2, is EAGVAQSPRYKIIEKRQSVAFWCNPISGHATLYWYQQILGQGPKLLIQFQNNGVVDDSQLPKDRFSAERLKGVDSTLKIQPAKLEDSAVYLCASSLRAGTENTGELFFGEGSRLTVL.

The rearrangement uses TRBV18 and TRBJ1-3; D is unresolved. The germline CDR1 and CDR2 sequences are KGHSH and LQKENI. The CDR3 consists of 13 residues. V gave up 3 bases and J gave up 4 bases, with 7 bases separating them. The CDR3 sequence is CASSPTQGNTIYF. CDR3 DNA: TGTGCCAGCTCACCCACCCAAGGAAACACCATATATTTT.

This clone was seen ten or more times. The rearrangement joins TRBV19 to TRBJ2-3; no clear D. Germline values: CDR1 LNHDA, CDR2 SQIVND (reference sequence). Trimming pared 5 bases from V and 6 bases from J, leaving 9 bases between. CDR3 length: 12 amino acids. The CDR3 sequence: CASSSPGDTQYF. The CDR3 region has the DNA TGTGCCAGTAGTTCTCCCGGGGATACGCAGTATTTT. The entire variable domain, with the rest obtained from reference TRBV19 and TRBJ2-3, is as follows: DGGITQSPKYLFRKEGQNVTLSCEQNLNHDAMYWYRQDPGQGLRLIYYSQIVNDFQKGDIAEGYSVSREKKESFPLTVTSAQKNPTAFYLCASSSPGDTQYFGPGTRLTVL.

There are a few counts of this clone. A junction end diverges from the germline sequence, so it may reflect a read error. The CDR3 protein is CASGLSRGGQHQHF. CDR3 DNA: TGTGCCAGCGGTTTATCCAGGGGAGGACAGCACCAGCATTTT. The chain carries TRBV12-3 or TRBV12-4 and TRBJ1-5, with D possibly TRBD1 on 6 matching bases. CDR3 length equals 14 residues.

This clone was picked up one time. Here the CDR3 reads CASSRDSEGGEKLFF. CDR3 bases: TGCGCCAGCAGCCGTGACAGTGAGGGCGGTGAAAAACTGTTTTTT. This chain connects TRBV4-1 to TRBJ1-4; D might be TRBD1 (5 bases). The CDR3 is 15 amino acids. V was trimmed by 4 bases and J by 7 bases, leaving 16 bases between them. Germline V gene data show CDR1 as MGHRA and CDR2 as YSYEKL.

The rearrangement uses TRBV6-5 and TRBJ1-1; possible D gene TRBD1, 5 bases. V dropped 2 bases and J dropped 7 bases, with 8 bases sitting between them. The CDR3 runs to 12 residues. Per the germline V gene, CDR1 is MNHEY and CDR2 is SVGAGI. CDR3 sequence reads: CASSYLGDEAFF. DNA for the CDR3: TGTGCCAGCAGTTACCTAGGGGATGAAGCTTTCTTT.

The V call is TRBV3-1, the J call TRBJ2-3; no reliable D call. The germline V gene has CDR1 LGHDT and CDR2 YNNKEL (reference sequence). The CDR3 loop spans 12 amino acids. Trimming removed 5 bases at V and 0 bases at J, with 3 bases between. CDR3 nucleotide sequence: TGTGCCAGCAGCTACAGCACAGATACGCAGTATTTT. This translates into CASSYSTDTQYF.

The rearrangement joins TRBV27 to TRBJ2-7; 8 bases align to TRBD2. Germline V gives CDR1 MNHEY, CDR2 SMNVEV (reference sequence). The CDR3 runs to 13 residues. V lost 5 bases, J lost 6 bases, and 6 bases stayed unmatched. For the CDR3, the DNA is TGTGCCAGCAGTCCGCACGGGGGGGGCGAGCAGTACTTC. Its translation: CASSPHGGGEQYF.

The table lists this clone with a few counts. J is TRBJ2-1 and V is TRBV28; 7 positions match TRBD2. The CDR3 consists of 14 residues. V lost 5 bases and J lost 10; bases outside the gene matches: 11. Germline lookup yields CDR1 MDHEN and CDR2 SYDVKM. The CDR3 is CASSTPGGGREQFF. The CDR3 nucleotides are TGTGCCAGCAGTACCCCTGGGGGGGGTAGGGAGCAGTTCTTC.

The genes are TRBV28 and TRBJ2-3; 10 nucleotides match TRBD2. CDR3 length: 14 residues. In germline, CDR1 is MDHEN, CDR2 SYDVKM. The V segment lost 8 bases and the J segment 6 bases; nucleotides outside the gene matches: 8. CDR3 loop: CASGPSGRCDTQYF. In DNA, the CDR3 is TGTGCCAGCGGTCCTAGCGGGAGATGTGATACGCAGTATTTT.

This clone occurred many times. The V gene is TRBV13, the J gene TRBJ1-5, with D maybe TRBD1 (6 bases). Trimming took 0 bases from V and 1 from J, leaving 10 bases between them. This CDR3 has 16 amino acids. CDR1 is PRHDT, CDR2 FYEKMQ, per germline (reference sequence). For the CDR3, the DNA is TGTGCCAGCAGCTTAGGCCGGGGGGCGAGCAATCAGCCCCAGCATTTT. It specifies CASSLGRGASNQPQHF.

This clone was seen ten or more times. This chain joins TRBV27 and TRBJ1-5, with D possibly TRBD1 on 6 matching bases. V lost 2 bases to trimming and J lost 4 bases, with 15 bases between them. The CDR3 is made up of 16 amino acids. The germline V gene encodes CDR1 MNHEY and CDR2 SMNVEV (reference sequence). This CDR3 reads CASSLRGRGFNQPQHF. Here the CDR3 DNA reads TGTGCCAGCAGTTTAAGGGGCAGGGGATTTAATCAGCCCCAGCATTTT.

The V gene is TRBV7-8, the J gene TRBJ2-1; D unresolved. V shed 2 bases and J shed 3 bases, with 8 bases lying between them. From germline, CDR1 is SGHVS and CDR2 FQNEAQ. CDR3 length: 14 amino acids. CDR3: CASSLRIFYNEQFF. The CDR3 nucleotides read TGTGCCAGCAGCTTAAGGATCTTCTACAATGAGCAGTTCTTC.

Many counts were recorded for this clone. A much larger clone differs from this one at a single base, so this may be a read error. The rearrangement joins TRBV6-2 or TRBV6-3 to TRBJ1-5; TRBD1 is a possible D gene (5 bases). This CDR3 comprises 17 residues. In germline, CDR1 is MNHEY, CDR2 SVGEGT. The CDR3 loop is CAGSYRSRGWVHQPQHF. Written as DNA, the CDR3 is TGTGCCGGCAGTTACCGTAGCCGGGGGTGGGTCCATCAGCCCCAGCATTTT.

About this clone: The junction does not match germline at one end; this may be a read error. V gene TRBV9 combines with J gene TRBJ2-1; TRBD2 aligns across 9 bases. There are 16 residues in the CDR3. Per the germline V gene, CDR1 is SGDLS and CDR2 is YYNGEE. Here the CDR3 DNA reads TGTGCCAGCAGCGTAGATCTAGCGGGATACTACAATGATCAGTTCTTC. Protein: CASSVDLAGYYNDQFF.